The 12 T cell receptor beta chains reported below all come from one sample, sequenced in a study of shared clonotypes between healthy human individuals. TCRdb's copy holds only in-frame clones and misses some; the assay was immunoSEQ multiplex PCR. The sample lists roughly 1.4 million clones, approximately 98.5% occurring once. The sequencing input was naive CD4+ T cells sorted from blood. Noted subset: CD45RA+ positively selected. These TCRs come from a man aged 25 to 45 in good health.

V gene TRBV5-6 combines with J gene TRBJ1-5, with 7 positions matching TRBD1. There are 16 residues in the CDR3. Unmatched junction bases numbered 5, after V lost 2 bases and J lost 0 bases. CDR1 and CDR2 (germline): SGHDT, YYEEEE. The CDR3 here is CASSFGGGNSNQPQHF. The CDR3 bases are TGTGCCAGCAGCTTTGGAGGGGGCAATAGCAATCAGCCCCAGCATTTT.

The chain carries TRBV19 and TRBJ2-7, with unresolved D. With 1 base removed from V and 2 bases from J, the gap between germline ends came to 3 bases. Germline lookup yields CDR1 LNHDA and CDR2 SQIVND (reference sequence). The CDR3 spans 12 residues. In nucleotides, the CDR3 is TGTGCCAGTAGTATAGGCGCCTACGAGCAGTACTTC. Residues: CASSIGAYEQYF.

V is TRBV19 and J is TRBJ2-5; the match to TRBD2 covers 12 bases. The germline V gene encodes CDR1 LNHDA and CDR2 SQIVND (reference sequence). This CDR3 has 17 residues. V lost 2 bases to trimming and J lost 4 bases; unmatched junction nucleotides: 8. CDR3 coding DNA: TGTGCCAGTAGTATAAGACTAGCGGGAGCCTTACTAGAGACCCAGTACTTC. Amino acid sequence: CASSIRLAGALLETQYF.

The chain has TRBV18 and TRBJ2-2, with 15 nucleotides matching TRBD2. The J segment lost 6 bases and the V segment lost 6 bases, leaving 5 bases of the junction unmatched. The germline V gene encodes CDR1 KGHSH and CDR2 LQKENI. This CDR3 has 16 residues. Written as DNA, the CDR3 is TGTGCCAGCTCCTCGGGACTAGCGGGAGGATCCGGGGAGCTGTTTTTT. It translates to CASSSGLAGGSGELFF.

The J gene is TRBJ1-4, the V gene TRBV29-1; D remains unclear. V lost 5 bases to trimming and J lost 8 bases, with 18 bases between them. Per the germline V gene, CDR1 is SQVTM and CDR2 is ANQGSEA. This CDR3 comprises 14 residues. Here the CDR3 DNA reads TGCAGCGTTACTGACGGCAGTCTGTCCGAAAAACTGTTTTTT. Amino acid sequence: CSVTDGSLSEKLFF. The full variable domain, in which reference TRBV29-1 and TRBJ1-4 provide the parts outside the CDR3, is SAVISQKPSRDICQRGTSLTIQCQVDSQVTMMFWYRQQPGQSLTLIATANQGSEATYESGFVIDKFPISRPNLTFSTLTVSNMSPEDSSIYLCSVTDGSLSEKLFFGSGTQLSVL.

The gene calls are TRBV10-2 and TRBJ2-7; D ambiguous. V was cut by 8 bases and J by 2 bases, with 10 bases left in between. The CDR3 is 12 residues long. CDR1 is WSHSY, CDR2 SAAADI, per germline. CDR3 nucleotides: TGCGCCAGCGGTAATACCCCCTACGAGCAGTACTTC. Translating gives CASGNTPYEQYF.

The rearrangement joins TRBV2 to TRBJ1-1; D unclear. Germline V gene data show CDR1 as SNHLY and CDR2 as FYNNEI. The CDR3 loop spans 14 amino acids. Trimming took off 2 bases at V and 5 bases at J, with 12 bases between the two ends. The CDR3 DNA sequence: TGTGCCAGCAGTGAACCAGGAAGATTGACTGAAGCTTTCTTT. Translated: CASSEPGRLTEAFF.

The chain is built from TRBV7-9 and TRBJ1-2, with D possibly TRBD1 on 5 matching bases. Deletions cut 5 bases from V and 8 bases from J, with 30 bases between. CDR1 is SEHNR, CDR2 FQNEAQ, per germline (reference sequence). CDR3 length: 18 residues. CDR3 sequence: CASSQHGTSNPKILGYTF. DNA of the CDR3: TGTGCCAGCAGCCAACACGGGACCTCAAATCCCAAAATTTTGGGCTACACCTTC.

The V gene is TRBV5-1, the J gene TRBJ2-1; D could derive from TRBD1 or TRBD2 (5 bases each). With 0 bases removed from V and 9 bases from J, the gap between germline ends came to 19 bases. From germline, CDR1 is SGHRS and CDR2 YFSETQ. The CDR3 loop spans 16 amino acids. CDR3 sequence: CASSLAGTLVLGEQFF. CDR3 DNA: TGCGCCAGCAGCTTGGCAGGGACCTTAGTCTTGGGTGAGCAGTTCTTC. Drawing the rest from reference TRBV5-1 and TRBJ2-1, the complete variable domain is KAGVTQTPRYLIKTRGQQVTLSCSPISGHRSVSWYQQTPGQGLQFLFEYFSETQRNKGNFPGRFSGRQFSNSRSEMNVSTLELGDSALYLCASSLAGTLVLGEQFFGPGTRLTVL.

V and J are TRBV4-3 and TRBJ1-1; 11 bases agree with TRBD1. The J segment lost 4 bases and the V segment lost 0 bases, leaving 4 bases of the junction unmatched. Germline V CDR1 and CDR2: LGHNA, YSLEER. This CDR3 has 16 residues. CDR3 loop: CASSQDRGTGGTEAFF. The CDR3 region has the DNA TGCGCCAGCAGCCAAGATCGGGGGACAGGGGGCACTGAAGCTTTCTTT.

The chain carries TRBV7-9 and TRBJ2-1; TRBD2 matches 9 bases. V dropped 0 bases and J dropped 9; count of bases not matched to a gene: 12. This CDR3 is built from 17 residues. Germline V gives CDR1 SEHNR, CDR2 FQNEAQ (reference sequence). DNA of the CDR3: TGTGCCAGCAGCTTAGCGCTGGGGGCGGGAGGGCCGGCTGAGCAGTTCTTC. As protein: CASSLALGAGGPAEQFF.

The rearrangement joins TRBV15 to TRBJ2-7; D might be TRBD2 (5 bases). The CDR3 totals 20 residues. V lost 4 bases and J lost 0, with 28 bases in between. Per the germline V gene, CDR1 is LNHNV and CDR2 is YYDKDF (reference sequence). The CDR3 region has the DNA TGTGCCACCAGCAAGCGGATTGGACTGCCAAACCACCTAATCTCCTACGAGCAGTACTTC. Amino acids: CATSKRIGLPNHLISYEQYF. Full variable domain (outside the CDR3, taken from reference TRBV15 and TRBJ2-7): DAMVIQNPRYQVTQFGKPVTLSCSQTLNHNVMYWYQQKSSQAPKLLFHYYDKDFNNEADTPDNFQSRRPNTSFCFLDIRSPGLGDTAMYLCATSKRIGLPNHLISYEQYFGPGTRLTVT.